The clone carrying this TCR beta chain was seen a few times. The antigen remains unidentified. The data belong to a study of T cell repertoires in cytomegalovirus infection. Overall study context: Indicated by public TCR beta signatures were CMV infection and matching HLA type.

The CDR3 runs 15 residues. Germline lookup yields CDR1 SGHNT and CDR2 YYREEE (reference sequence). V was pared by 9 bases and J by 4 bases, with 15 bases of the junction left unmatched. In TCRdb, the reads were re-called with MiXCR into one record per CDR3 protein. The table has roughly 920,000 distinct CDR3 sequences, around 29% seen once; the top ten hold more than 12%. The chain uses TRBV5-4 and TRBJ1-2; 7 positions match TRBD1. The source was cultured CD8+ T cells from PBMCs, collected from culture after CMV antigen stimulation. This TCR came from a human donor in good health (CMV status not recorded). Some clones in this sample may be carry-over from other donors' samples. The DNA of the CDR3 is TGTGCCACCTTTGGACAGGCACTAAACGGCTATGGCTACACCTTC. It is translated as CATFGQALNGYGYTF.